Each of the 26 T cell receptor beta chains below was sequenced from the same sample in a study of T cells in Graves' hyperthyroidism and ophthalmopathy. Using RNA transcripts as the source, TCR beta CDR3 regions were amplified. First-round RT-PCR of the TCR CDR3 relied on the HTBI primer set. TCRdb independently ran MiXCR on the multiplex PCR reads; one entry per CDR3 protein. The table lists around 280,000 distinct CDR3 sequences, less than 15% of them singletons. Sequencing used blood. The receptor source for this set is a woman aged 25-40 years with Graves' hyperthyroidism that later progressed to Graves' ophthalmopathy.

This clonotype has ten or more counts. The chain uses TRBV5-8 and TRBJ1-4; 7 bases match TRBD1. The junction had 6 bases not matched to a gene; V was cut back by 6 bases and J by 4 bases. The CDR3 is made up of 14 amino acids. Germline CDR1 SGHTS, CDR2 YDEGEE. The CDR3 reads CASILTGRNEKLFF. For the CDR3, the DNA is TGTGCCAGCATTCTGACAGGGCGTAATGAAAAACTGTTTTTT.

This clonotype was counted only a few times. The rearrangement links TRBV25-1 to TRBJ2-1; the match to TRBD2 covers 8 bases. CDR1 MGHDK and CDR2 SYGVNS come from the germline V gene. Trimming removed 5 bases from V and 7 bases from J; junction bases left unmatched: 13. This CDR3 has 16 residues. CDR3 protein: CASSSPGGTSKNEQFF. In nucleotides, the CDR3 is TGTGCCAGCAGTTCACCCGGGGGGACTAGTAAAAATGAGCAGTTCTTC.

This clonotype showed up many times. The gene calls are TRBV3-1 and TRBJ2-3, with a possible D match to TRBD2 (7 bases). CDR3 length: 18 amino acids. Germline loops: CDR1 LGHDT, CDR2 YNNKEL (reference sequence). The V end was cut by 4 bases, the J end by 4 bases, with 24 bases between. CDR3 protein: CASSLLRGRAVSADTQYF. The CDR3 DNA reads TGTGCCAGCAGCCTTCTAAGGGGGAGGGCCGTTTCTGCAGATACGCAGTATTTT.

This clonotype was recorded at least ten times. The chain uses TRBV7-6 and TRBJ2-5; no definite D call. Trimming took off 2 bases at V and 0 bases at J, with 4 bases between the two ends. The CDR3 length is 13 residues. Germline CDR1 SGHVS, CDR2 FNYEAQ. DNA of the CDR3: TGTGCCAGCAGCTTAAGACACCAAGAGACCCAGTACTTC. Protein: CASSLRHQETQYF.

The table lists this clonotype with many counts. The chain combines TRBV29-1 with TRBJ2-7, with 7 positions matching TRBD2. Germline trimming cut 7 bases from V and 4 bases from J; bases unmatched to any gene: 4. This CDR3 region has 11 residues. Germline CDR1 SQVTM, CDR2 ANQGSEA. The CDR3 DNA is TGCAGCGGGTCAGCGGGGTACGAGCAGTACTTC. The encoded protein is CSGSAGYEQYF.

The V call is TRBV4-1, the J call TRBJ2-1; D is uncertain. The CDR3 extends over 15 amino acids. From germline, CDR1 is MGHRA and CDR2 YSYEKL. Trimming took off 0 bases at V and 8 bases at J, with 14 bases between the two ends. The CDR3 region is CASSQETRLVDEQFF. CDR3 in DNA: TGCGCCAGCAGCCAAGAAACACGGCTAGTCGATGAGCAGTTCTTC.

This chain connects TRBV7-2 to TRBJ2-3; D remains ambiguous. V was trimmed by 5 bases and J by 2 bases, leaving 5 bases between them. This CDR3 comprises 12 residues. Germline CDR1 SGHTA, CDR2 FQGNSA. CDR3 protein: CASSHYTDTQYF. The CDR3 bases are TGTGCCAGCAGCCACTACACAGATACGCAGTATTTT.

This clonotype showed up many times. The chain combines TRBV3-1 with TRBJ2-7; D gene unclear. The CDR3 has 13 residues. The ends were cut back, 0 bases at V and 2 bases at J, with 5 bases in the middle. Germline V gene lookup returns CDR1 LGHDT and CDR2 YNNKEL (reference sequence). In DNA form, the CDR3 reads TGTGCCAGCAGCCAAGACCCTCCCTACGAGCAGTACTTC. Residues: CASSQDPPYEQYF.

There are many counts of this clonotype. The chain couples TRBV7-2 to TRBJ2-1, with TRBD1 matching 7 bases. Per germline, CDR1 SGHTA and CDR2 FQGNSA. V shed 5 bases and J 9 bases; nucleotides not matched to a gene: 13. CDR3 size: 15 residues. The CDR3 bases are TGTGCCAGCAGCACGCTAGACAGGGAGCGGCGTGAGCAGTTCTTC. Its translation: CASSTLDRERREQFF.

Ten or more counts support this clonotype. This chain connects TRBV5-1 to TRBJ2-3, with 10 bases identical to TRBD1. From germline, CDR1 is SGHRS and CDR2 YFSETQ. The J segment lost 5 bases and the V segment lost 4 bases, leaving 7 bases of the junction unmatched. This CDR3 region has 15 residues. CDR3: CASSASTGGLDTQYF. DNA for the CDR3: TGCGCCAGCAGCGCCTCGACAGGGGGCTTAGATACGCAGTATTTT.

CDR3 nucleotides: TGTGCCAGCAGGGGGCGGGGAGAGGGGGAGCAGTACTTC. It codes for CASRGRGEGEQYF. The chain employs TRBV27 and TRBJ2-7; D is possibly TRBD2 (6 bases). CDR3 length: 13 amino acids. Germline V gives CDR1 MNHEY, CDR2 SMNVEV (reference sequence). Trimming took 6 bases from V and 7 from J, leaving 16 bases between them.

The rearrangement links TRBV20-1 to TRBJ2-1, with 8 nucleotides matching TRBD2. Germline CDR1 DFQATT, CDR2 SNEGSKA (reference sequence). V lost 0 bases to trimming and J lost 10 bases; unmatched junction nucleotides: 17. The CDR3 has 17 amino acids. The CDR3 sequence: CSARDAHSQREFIEQFF. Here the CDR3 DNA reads TGCAGTGCTAGAGATGCCCATTCCCAGCGGGAGTTCATCGAGCAGTTCTTC.

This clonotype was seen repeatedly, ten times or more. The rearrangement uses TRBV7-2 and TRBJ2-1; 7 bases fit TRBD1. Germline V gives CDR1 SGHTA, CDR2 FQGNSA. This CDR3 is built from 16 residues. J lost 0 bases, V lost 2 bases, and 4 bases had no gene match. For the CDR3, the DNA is TGTGCCAGCAGCTTAAAGGGGGCTGGCTCCTACAATGAGCAGTTCTTC. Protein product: CASSLKGAGSYNEQFF.

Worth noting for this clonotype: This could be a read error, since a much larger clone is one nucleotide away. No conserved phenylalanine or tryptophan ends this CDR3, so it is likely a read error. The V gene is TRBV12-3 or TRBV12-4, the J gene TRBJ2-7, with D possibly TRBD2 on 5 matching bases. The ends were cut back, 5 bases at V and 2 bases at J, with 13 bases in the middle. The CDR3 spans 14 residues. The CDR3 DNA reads TGTGCCAGCAGTCGCGTGGGAGAGACCTACGAGCAGTACCTC. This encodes CASSRVGETYEQYL.

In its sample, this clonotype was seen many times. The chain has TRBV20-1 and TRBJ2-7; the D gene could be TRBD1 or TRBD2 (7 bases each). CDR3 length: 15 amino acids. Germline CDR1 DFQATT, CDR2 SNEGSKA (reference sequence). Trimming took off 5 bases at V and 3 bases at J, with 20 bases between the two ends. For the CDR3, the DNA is TGCAGTGCTGATGGGGTGGGAGGGGGCGGCTACGAGCAGTACTTC. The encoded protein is CSADGVGGGGYEQYF.

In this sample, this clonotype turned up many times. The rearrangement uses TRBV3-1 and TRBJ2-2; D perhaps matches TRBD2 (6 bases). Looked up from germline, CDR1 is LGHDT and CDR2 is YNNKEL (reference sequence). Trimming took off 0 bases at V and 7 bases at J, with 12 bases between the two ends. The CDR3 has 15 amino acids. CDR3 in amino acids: CASSQDPGVVGELFF. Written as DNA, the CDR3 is TGTGCCAGCAGCCAAGATCCGGGAGTGGTCGGGGAGCTGTTTTTT.

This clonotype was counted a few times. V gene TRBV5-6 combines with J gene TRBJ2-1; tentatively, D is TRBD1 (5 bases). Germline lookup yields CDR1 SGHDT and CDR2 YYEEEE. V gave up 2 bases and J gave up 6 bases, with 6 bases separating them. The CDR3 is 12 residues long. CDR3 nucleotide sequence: TGTGCCAGCAGCTTAGACAGCAATGAGCAGTTCTTC. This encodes CASSLDSNEQFF.

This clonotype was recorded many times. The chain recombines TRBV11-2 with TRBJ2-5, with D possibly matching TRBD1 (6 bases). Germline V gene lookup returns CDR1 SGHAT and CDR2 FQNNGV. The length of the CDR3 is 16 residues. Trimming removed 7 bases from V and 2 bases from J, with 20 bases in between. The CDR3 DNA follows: TGTGCCAGCATCCTAAACAGGGCAGACCTGCAAGAGACCCAGTACTTC. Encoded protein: CASILNRADLQETQYF. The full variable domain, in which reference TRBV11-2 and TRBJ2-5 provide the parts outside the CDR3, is EAGVAQSPRYKIIEKRQSVAFWCNPISGHATLYWYQQILGQGPKLLIQFQNNGVVDDSQLPKDRFSAERLKGVDSTLKIQPAKLEDSAVYLCASILNRADLQETQYFGPGTRLLVL.

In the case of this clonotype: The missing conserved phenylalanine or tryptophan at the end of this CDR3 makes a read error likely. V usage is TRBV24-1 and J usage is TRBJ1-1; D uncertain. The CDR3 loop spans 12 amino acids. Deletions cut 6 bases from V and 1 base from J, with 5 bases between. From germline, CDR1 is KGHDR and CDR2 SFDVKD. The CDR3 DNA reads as TGTGCCACCAGTAGGGCGAACACTGAAGCTTTCCTT. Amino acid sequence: CATSRANTEAFL.

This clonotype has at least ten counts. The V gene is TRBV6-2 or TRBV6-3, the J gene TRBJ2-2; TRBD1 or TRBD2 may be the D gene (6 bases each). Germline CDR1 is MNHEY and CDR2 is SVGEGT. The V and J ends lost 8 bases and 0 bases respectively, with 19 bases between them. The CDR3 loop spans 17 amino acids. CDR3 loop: CASENRGRLANTGELFF. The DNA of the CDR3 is TGTGCCAGCGAGAATCGGGGGCGCCTCGCGAACACCGGGGAGCTGTTTTTT.

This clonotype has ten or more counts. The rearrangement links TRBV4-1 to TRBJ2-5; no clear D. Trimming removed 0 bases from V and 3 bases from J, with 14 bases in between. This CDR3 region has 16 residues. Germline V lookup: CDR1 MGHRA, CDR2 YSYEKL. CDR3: CASSQDNTRYEETQYF. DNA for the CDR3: TGCGCCAGCAGCCAAGATAATACGAGGTACGAAGAGACCCAGTACTTC.

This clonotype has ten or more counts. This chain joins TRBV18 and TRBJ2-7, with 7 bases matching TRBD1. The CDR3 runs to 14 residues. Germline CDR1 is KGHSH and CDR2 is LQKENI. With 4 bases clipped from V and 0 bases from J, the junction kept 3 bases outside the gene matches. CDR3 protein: CASSLQGDSYEQYF. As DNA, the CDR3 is TGTGCCAGCTCACTTCAGGGGGACTCCTACGAGCAGTACTTC.

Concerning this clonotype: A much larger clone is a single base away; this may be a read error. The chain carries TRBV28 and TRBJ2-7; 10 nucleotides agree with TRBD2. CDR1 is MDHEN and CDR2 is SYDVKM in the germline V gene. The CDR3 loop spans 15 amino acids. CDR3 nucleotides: TGTGCCAGCAATTTAGCTAGCGGGAGTAAGTACGAGCAGTACTTC. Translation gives CASNLASGSKYEQYF.

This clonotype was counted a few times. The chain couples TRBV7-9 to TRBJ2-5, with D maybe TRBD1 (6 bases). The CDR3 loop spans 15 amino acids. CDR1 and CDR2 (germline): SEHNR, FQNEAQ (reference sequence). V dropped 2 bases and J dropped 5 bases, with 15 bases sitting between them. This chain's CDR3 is CASSLKGGGRETQYF. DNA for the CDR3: TGTGCCAGCAGCTTAAAGGGTGGGGGCAGGGAGACCCAGTACTTC.

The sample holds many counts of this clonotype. CDR3 sequence (DNA): TGTGCCAGCATTCCCCGGTTTAGCCCTTCCTACAATGAGCAGTTCTTC. Protein product: CASIPRFSPSYNEQFF. The chain joins TRBV27 to TRBJ2-1; D unresolved. Trimming pared 7 bases from V and 1 base from J, leaving 17 bases between. The CDR3 runs 16 residues. Germline loops: CDR1 MNHEY, CDR2 SMNVEV (reference sequence).

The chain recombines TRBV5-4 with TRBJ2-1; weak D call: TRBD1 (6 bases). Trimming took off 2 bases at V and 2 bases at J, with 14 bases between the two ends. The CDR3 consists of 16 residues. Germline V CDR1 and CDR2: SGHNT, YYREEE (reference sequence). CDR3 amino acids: CASSFGSGAAYNEQFF. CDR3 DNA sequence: TGTGCCAGCAGCTTTGGGTCAGGGGCCGCCTACAATGAGCAGTTCTTC.